The rows below give T cell receptor beta chains drawn from one sample of a study of identical twins. A single record per CDR3 protein comes from TCRdb applying MiXCR to the 5' RACE reads. The table has about 810,000 distinct CDR3 sequences, 12% seen once. The same sample was also studied in work on yellow fever vaccine responses in identical twins.

The specimen sequenced was PBMCs. All receptors derive from a woman younger than 35 in good health. Both conserved end residues are part of each CDR3. A D gene is named only where the DNA matches it firmly. Size is omitted from some rows. Given values are once, few, many or a class for expanded clones.

d_gene	abundance	j_gene	v_gene	CDR3nt	CDR3aa
.	.	TRBJ2-7	TRBV11-2	TGTGCCAGCAGCTCCGCCAAGCAGTCCGAGCAGTACTTC	CASSSAKQSEQYF
.	few	TRBJ2-3	TRBV20-1	TGCAGTGCTAGAGCCGGAGACAGGTGGGGAGCCCCGCAGTATTTT	CSARAGDRWGAPQYF
.	.	TRBJ1-2	TRBV9	TGTGCCAGCAGCGTAGAGGACAACTATGGCTACACCTTC	CASSVEDNYGYTF
.	.	TRBJ2-1	TRBV3-1	TGTGCCATCAGTTTATACGGATCGATAGATCTTTTTCTGAATGAGCAGTTCTTC	CAISLYGSIDLFLNEQFF
.	.	TRBJ2-2	TRBV4-1	TGCGCCAGCAGCCACCCCGGGGTGGAGGCGGACACCGGGGAGCTGTTTTTT	CASSHPGVEADTGELFF
TRBD1	few	TRBJ1-1	TRBV4-1	TGCGCCAGCAGCCGTCATAGCACAGGGGTTTCGATTGACACTGAAGCTTTCTTT	CASSRHSTGVSIDTEAFF
.	.	TRBJ2-3	TRBV2	TGTGCCAGCAGTGGGACTGAGACCACAGATACGCAGTATTTT	CASSGTETTDTQYF
.	.	TRBJ2-2	TRBV3-1	TGTGCCAGCAGCCTCGGACTTTACGGCGGGGAGCTGTTTTTT	CASSLGLYGGELFF
TRBD2	many	TRBJ2-1	TRBV5-1	TGCGCCAGCAGCAGGGGACTAGCGGGAGTGGAAGAGCAGTTCTTC	CASSRGLAGVEEQFF
.	many	TRBJ2-1	TRBV27	TGTGCCAGCAGTGGGACTGTCACCACCAGAGAGCAGTTCTTC	CASSGTVTTREQFF
.	many	TRBJ2-1	TRBV10-3	TGTGCCATCAGTGGAAACAATGAGCAGTTCTTC	CAISGNNEQFF
TRBD1	many	TRBJ2-7	TRBV7-9	TGTGCCAGCAGCTTAGGACAGGGCCTATCCTACGAGCAGTACTTC	CASSLGQGLSYEQYF
.	.	TRBJ1-1	TRBV2	TGTGCCAGCAGTAGGGACGTGGACACTGAAGCTTTCTTT	CASSRDVDTEAFF
TRBD1	many	TRBJ2-7	TRBV5-1	TGCGCCAGCACCGAACAGGGGGCGTACGAGCAGTACTTC	CASTEQGAYEQYF
.	.	TRBJ2-2	TRBV29-1	TGCAGCGGACGACGAGACAGAAACACCGGGGAGCTGTTTTTT	CSGRRDRNTGELFF
.	few	TRBJ2-3	TRBV24-1	TGTGCCACCAGTGATCCTTCGGGCGGGACCAGCACAGATACGCAGTATTTT	CATSDPSGGTSTDTQYF
TRBD1	few	TRBJ1-2	TRBV10-3	TGTGCCATCAGTGAGACTCCGGACAGGAACTATGGCTACACCTTC	CAISETPDRNYGYTF
.	.	TRBJ1-4	TRBV29-1	TGCAGCGTTGTTAGAAGTCCCGGGGAAAAACTGTTTTTT	CSVVRSPGEKLFF
.	.	TRBJ2-3	TRBV27	TGTGCCAGCAGTAGCCGTTGGCGCAGCACAGATACGCAGTATTTT	CASSSRWRSTDTQYF
.	many	TRBJ2-7	TRBV10-3	TGTGCCATCAGTGAGGGAAATGGAATCTACGAGCAGTACTTC	CAISEGNGIYEQYF
.	few	TRBJ2-5	TRBV5-1	TGCGCCAGCAGCTTGGCCTATAGGGGCAAATGGTTAGAGACCCAGTACTTC	CASSLAYRGKWLETQYF
.	few	TRBJ1-6	TRBV4-1	TGCGCCAGCAGCCAAGTTCCTCGGCAGGGTCGGTCACCCCTCCACTTT	CASSQVPRQGRSPLHF
.	once	TRBJ2-1	TRBV5-1	TGCGCCAGCAGCCACGGACGCCCGAGCTCCTACAATGAGCAGTTCTTC	CASSHGRPSSYNEQFF
TRBD2	.	TRBJ2-1	TRBV9	TGTGCCAGCAGCGTAGGCGGGAGGGATGAGCAGTTCTTC	CASSVGGRDEQFF
.	few	TRBJ2-3	TRBV15	TGTGCCACCAGCAGAGGGGATAGCATTACAGATACGCAGTATTTT	CATSRGDSITDTQYF